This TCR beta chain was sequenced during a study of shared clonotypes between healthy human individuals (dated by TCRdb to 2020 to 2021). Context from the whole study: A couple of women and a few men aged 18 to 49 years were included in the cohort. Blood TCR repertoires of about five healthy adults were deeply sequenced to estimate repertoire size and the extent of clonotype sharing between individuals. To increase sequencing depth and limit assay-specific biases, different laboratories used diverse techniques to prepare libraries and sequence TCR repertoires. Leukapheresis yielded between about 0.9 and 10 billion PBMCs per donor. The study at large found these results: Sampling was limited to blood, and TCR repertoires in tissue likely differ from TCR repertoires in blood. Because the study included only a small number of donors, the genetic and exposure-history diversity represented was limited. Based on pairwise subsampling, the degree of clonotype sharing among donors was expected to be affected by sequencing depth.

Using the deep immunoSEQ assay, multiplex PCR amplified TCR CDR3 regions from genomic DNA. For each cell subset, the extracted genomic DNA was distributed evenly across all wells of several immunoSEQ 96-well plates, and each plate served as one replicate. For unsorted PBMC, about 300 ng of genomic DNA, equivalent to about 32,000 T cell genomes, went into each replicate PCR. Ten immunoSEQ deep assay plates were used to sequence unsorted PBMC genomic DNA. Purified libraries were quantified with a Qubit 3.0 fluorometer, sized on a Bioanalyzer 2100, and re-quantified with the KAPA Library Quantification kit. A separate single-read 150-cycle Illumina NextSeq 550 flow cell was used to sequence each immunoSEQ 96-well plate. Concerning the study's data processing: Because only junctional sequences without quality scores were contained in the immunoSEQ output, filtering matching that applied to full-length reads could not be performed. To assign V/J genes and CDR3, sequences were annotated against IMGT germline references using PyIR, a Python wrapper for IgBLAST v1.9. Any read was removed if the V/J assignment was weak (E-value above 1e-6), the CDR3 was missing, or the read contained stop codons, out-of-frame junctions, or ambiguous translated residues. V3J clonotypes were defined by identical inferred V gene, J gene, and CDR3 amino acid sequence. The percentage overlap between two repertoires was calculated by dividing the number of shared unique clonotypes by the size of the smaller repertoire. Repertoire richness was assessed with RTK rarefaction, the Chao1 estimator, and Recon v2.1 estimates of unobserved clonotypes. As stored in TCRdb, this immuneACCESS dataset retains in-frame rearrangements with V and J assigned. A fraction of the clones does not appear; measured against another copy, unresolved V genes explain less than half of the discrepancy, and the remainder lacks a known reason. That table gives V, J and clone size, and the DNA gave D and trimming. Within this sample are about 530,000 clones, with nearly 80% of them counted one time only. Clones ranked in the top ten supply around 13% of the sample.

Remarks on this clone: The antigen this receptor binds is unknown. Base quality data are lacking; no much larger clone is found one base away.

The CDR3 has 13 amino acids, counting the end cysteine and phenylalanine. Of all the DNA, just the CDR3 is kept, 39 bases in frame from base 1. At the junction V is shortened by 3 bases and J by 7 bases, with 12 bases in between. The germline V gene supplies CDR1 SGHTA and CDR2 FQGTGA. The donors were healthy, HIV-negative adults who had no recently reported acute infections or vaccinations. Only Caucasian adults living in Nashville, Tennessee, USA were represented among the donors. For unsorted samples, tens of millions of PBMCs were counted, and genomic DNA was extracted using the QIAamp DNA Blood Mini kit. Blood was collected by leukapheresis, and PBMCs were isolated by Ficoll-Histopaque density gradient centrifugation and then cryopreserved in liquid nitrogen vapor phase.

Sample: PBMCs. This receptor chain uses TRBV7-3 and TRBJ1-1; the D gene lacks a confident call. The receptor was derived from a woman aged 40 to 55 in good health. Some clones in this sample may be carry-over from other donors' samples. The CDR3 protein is CASSLAGFGEAFF. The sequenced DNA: TGTGCCAGCAGCTTGGCCGGGTTTGGTGAAGCTTTCTTT.